This TCR beta chain was profiled in a study of T-cell reconstitution after alpha-beta-depleted transplantation in children. The CDR3 consists of 15 residues. The germline V gene encodes CDR1 DFQATT and CDR2 SNEGSKA (reference sequence). The V end lost 5 bases, the J end lost 1 base, and 15 bases lay between the germline ends. Unique molecular identifiers were used in preparing the TCRbeta library. TCRdb itself ran the PCR reads through MiXCR, one entry per CDR3 protein. Among a few hundred thousand distinct CDR3 sequences listed, about a tenth were seen once. This sample comprised PBMCs from the stem cell graft donor, obtained from the stem cell graft. V gene TRBV20-1 combines with J gene TRBJ2-1; D remains unclear. This receptor was identified in a human donor who donated a stem cell graft to a child with acute lymphoblastic leukemia. The CDR3 spells CSADRAGGSYNEQFF. CDR3 DNA sequence: TGCAGTGCTGACCGTGCAGGTGGATCCTACAATGAGCAGTTCTTC.